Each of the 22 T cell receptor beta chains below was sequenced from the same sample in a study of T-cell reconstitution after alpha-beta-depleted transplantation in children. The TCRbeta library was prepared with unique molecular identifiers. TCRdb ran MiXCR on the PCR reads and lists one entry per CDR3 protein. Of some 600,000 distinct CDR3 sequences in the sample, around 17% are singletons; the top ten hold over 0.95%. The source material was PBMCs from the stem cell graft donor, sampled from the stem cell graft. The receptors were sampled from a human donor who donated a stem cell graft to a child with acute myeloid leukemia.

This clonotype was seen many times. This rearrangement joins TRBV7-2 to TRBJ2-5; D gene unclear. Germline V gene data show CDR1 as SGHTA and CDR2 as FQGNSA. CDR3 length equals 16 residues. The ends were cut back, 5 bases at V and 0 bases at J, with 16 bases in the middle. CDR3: CASSQKRRSYQETQYF. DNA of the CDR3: TGTGCCAGCAGCCAAAAGCGACGGTCGTACCAAGAGACCCAGTACTTC.

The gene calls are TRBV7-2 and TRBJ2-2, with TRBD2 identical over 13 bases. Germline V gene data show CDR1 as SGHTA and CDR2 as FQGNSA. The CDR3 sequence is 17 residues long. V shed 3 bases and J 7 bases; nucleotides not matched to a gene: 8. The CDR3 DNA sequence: TGTGCCAGCAGCTTCCTACTAGCGGGGGGGCCGAGCGGGGAGCTGTTTTTT. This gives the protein CASSFLLAGGPSGELFF.

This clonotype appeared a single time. This CDR3 reads CASTRGASSYNEQFF. CDR3 sequence (DNA): TGTGCCAGCACCCGGGGGGCGAGCTCCTACAATGAGCAGTTCTTC. The chain uses TRBV11-2 and TRBJ2-1, with D possibly matching TRBD2 (7 bases). The CDR3 runs 15 residues. CDR1 and CDR2 (germline): SGHAT, FQNNGV. Trimming cost V 7 bases and J 0 bases, with 13 bases left between them. The whole variable domain, remainder taken from reference TRBV11-2 and TRBJ2-1, is EAGVAQSPRYKIIEKRQSVAFWCNPISGHATLYWYQQILGQGPKLLIQFQNNGVVDDSQLPKDRFSAERLKGVDSTLKIQPAKLEDSAVYLCASTRGASSYNEQFFGPGTRLTVL.

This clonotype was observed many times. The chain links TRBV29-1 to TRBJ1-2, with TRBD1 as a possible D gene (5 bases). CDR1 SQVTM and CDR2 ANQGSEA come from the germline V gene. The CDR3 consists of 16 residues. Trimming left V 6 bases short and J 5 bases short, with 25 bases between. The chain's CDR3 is CSVGGPGIMMKYGYTF. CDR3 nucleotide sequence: TGCAGCGTGGGGGGTCCGGGTATTATGATGAAGTATGGCTACACCTTC.

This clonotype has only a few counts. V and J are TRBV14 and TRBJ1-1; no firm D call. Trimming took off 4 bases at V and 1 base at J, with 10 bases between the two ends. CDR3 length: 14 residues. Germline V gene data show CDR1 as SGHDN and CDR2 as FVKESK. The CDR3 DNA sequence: TGTGCCAGCAGCCGCCAAATTAGGAACACTGAAGCTTTCTTT. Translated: CASSRQIRNTEAFF.

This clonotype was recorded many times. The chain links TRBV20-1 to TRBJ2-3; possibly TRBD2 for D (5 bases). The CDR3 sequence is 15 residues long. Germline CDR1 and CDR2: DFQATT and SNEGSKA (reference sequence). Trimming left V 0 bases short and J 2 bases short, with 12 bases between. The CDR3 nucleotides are TGCAGTGCTAGAGACCTGCTGCGGGCCACAGATACGCAGTATTTT. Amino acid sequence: CSARDLLRATDTQYF.

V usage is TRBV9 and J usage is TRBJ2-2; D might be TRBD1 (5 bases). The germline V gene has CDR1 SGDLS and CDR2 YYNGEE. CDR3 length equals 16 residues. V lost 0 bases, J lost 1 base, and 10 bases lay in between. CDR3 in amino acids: CASSVAQGGNTGELFF. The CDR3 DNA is TGTGCCAGCAGCGTAGCCCAGGGTGGGAACACCGGGGAGCTGTTTTTT.

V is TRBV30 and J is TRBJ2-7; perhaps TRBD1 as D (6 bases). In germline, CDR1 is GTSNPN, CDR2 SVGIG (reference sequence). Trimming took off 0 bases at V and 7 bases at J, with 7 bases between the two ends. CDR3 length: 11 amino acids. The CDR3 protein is CAWSVGGEQYF. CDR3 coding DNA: TGTGCCTGGAGTGTAGGGGGTGAGCAGTACTTC.

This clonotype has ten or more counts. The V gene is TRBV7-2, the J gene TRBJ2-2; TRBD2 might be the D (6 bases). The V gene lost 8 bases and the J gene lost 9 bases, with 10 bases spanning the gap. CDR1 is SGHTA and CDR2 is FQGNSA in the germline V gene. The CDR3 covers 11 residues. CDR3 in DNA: TGTGCCAGCCGTCGGGGGTGGGAGCTGTTTTTT. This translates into CASRRGWELFF.

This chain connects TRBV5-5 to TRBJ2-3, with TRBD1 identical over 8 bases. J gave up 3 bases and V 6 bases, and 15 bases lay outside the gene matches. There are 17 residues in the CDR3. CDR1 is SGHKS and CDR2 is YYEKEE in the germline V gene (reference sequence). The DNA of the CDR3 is TGTGCCAGCACCTCCCTACCTCAGGGGGCTGGAACAGATACGCAGTATTTT. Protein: CASTSLPQGAGTDTQYF.

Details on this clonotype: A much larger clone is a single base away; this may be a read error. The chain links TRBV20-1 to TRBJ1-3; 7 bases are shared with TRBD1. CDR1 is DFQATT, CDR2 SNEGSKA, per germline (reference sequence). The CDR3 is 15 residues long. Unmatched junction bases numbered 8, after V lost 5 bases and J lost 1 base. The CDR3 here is CSAHRGIRSGNTIYF. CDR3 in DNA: TGCAGTGCTCACAGGGGTATTAGGTCTGGAAACACCATATATTTT.

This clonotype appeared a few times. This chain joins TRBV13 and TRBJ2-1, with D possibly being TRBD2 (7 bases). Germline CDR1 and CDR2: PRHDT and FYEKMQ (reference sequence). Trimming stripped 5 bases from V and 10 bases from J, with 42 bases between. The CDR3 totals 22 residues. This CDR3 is CASSPGRGRLPSTMSRGLEQFF. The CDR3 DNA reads TGTGCCAGCAGCCCAGGGCGGGGGCGCCTACCATCTACAATGAGTCGGGGGTTAGAGCAGTTCTTC.

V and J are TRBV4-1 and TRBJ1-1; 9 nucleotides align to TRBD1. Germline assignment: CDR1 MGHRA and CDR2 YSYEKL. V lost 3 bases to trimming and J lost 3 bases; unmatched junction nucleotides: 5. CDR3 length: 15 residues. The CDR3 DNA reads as TGCGCCAGCAGCCAGGTAGGGGACAGGGACACTGAAGCTTTCTTT. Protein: CASSQVGDRDTEAFF.

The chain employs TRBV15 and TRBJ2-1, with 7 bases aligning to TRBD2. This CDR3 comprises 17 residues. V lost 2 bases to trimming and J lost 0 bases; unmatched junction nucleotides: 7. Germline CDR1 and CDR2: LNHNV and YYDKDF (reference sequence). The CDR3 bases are TGTGCCACCAGCAGACTAACCGGGGGGAACTCCTACAATGAGCAGTTCTTC. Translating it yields CATSRLTGGNSYNEQFF.

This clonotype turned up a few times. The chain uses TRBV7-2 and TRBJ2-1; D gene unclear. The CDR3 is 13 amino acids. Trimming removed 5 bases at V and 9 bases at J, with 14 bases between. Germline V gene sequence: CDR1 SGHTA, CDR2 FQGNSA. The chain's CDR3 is CASSQALLSEQFF. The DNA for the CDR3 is TGTGCCAGCAGCCAAGCCCTTTTAAGTGAGCAGTTCTTC. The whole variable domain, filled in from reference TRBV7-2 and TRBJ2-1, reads GAGVSQSPSNKVTEKGKDVELRCDPISGHTALYWYRQSLGQGLEFLIYFQGNSAPDKSGLPSDRFSAERTGGSVSTLTIQRTQQEDSAVYLCASSQALLSEQFFGPGTRLTVL.

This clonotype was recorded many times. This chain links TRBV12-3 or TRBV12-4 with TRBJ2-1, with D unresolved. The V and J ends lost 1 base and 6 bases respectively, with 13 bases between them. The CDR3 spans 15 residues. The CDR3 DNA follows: TGTGCCAGCAGTTTAGGATCGGCTGTACGCAATGAGCAGTTCTTC. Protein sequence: CASSLGSAVRNEQFF.

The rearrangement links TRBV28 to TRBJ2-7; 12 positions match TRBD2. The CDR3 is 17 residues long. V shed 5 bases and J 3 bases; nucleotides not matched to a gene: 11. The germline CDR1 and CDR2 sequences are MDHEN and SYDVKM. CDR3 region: CASSAATSGGPGYEQYV. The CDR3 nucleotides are TGTGCCAGCAGTGCTGCAACTAGCGGGGGGCCGGGCTACGAGCAGTACGTC.

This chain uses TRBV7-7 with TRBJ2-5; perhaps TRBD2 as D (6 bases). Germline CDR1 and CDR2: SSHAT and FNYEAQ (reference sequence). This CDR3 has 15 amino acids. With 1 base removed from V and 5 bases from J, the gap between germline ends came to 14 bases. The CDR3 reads CASSLVAAAGETQYF. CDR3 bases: TGTGCCAGCAGCTTAGTGGCAGCGGCGGGGGAGACCCAGTACTTC. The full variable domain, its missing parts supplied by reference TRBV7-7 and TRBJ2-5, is GAGVSQSPRYKVTKRGQDVTLRCDPISSHATLYWYQQALGQGPEFLTYFNYEAQPDKSGLPSDRFSAERPEGSISTLTIQRTEQRDSAMYRCASSLVAAAGETQYFGPGTRLLVL.

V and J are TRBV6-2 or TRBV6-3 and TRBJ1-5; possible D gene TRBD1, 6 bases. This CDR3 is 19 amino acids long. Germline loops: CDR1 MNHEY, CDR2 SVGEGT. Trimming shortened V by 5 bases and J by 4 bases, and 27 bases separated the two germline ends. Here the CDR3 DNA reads TGTGCCAGCAGTCCTGAGGACAGTTCCACTGCCAGAGGGAATCAGCCCCAGCATTTT. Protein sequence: CASSPEDSSTARGNQPQHF.

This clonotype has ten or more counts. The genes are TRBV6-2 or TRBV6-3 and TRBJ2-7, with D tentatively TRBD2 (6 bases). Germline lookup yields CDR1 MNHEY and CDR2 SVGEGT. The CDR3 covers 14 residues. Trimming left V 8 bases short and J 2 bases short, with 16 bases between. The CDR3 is CASSTGGSTYEQYF. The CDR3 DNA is TGTGCCAGCTCTACCGGGGGTTCCACCTACGAGCAGTACTTC.

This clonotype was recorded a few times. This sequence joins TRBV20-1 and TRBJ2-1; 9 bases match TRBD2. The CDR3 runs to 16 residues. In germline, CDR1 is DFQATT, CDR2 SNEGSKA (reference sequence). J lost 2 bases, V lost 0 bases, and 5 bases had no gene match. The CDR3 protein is CSARDPRTSAYNEQFF. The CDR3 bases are TGCAGTGCTAGAGACCCCAGGACTAGCGCCTACAATGAGCAGTTCTTC.

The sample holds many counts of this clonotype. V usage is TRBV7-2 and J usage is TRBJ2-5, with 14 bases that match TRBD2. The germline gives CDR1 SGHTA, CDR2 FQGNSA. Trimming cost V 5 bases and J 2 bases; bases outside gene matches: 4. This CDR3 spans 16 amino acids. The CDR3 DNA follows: TGTGCCAGCAGCCCCCGACTAGCGGGGGGGCAAGAGACCCAGTACTTC. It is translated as CASSPRLAGGQETQYF.